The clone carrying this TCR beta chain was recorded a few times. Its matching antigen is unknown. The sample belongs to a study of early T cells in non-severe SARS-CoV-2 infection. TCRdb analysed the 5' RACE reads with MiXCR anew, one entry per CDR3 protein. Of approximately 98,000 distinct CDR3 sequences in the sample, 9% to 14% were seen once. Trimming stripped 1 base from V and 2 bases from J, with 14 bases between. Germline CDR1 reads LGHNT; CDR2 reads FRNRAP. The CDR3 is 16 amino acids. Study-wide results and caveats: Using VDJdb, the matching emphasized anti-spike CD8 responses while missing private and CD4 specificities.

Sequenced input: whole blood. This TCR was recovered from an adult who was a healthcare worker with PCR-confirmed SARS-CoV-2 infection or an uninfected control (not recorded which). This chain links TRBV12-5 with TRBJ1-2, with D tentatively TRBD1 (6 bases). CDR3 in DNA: TGTGCTAGTGGTTTGGCAAGGGGGGTCGGGAACTATGGCTACACCTTC. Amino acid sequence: CASGLARGVGNYGYTF.